Listed below are T cell receptor beta chains from one sample, sequenced in a study of blood T cell repertoires in COVID-19. Clones were sequenced by immunoSEQ multiplex PCR, and TCRdb holds only the in-frame ones, with some missing. The sample lists 90,000 to 120,000 clones, under 95% occurring once. The sequenced material came from peripheral blood. The receptors were gathered from a woman aged 25-40 years with acute or convalescent COVID-19. Each CDR3 is given without its conserved first and last residue. Fields, in order: J gene, V gene, CDR3 protein.

TRBJ1-4 | TRBV5-1 | ASSPGTGNEKLF
TRBJ1-1 | TRBV18 | ASSPLWGEVNTEAF
TRBJ1-5 | TRBV18 | ASSPGGDQPQH
TRBJ2-7 | TRBV27 | ASSLSLGETYEQY
TRBJ1-6 | TRBV5-4 | ASSTVPGQDNSPLH
TRBJ1-2 | TRBV11-3 | ASSLATTGTAGYGYT
TRBJ2-1 | TRBV28 | ASSRAFFSYNEQF
TRBJ2-3 | TRBV5-1 | ASSLSQWLTDTQY
TRBJ2-5 | TRBV30 | AWSVSWGYETQY
TRBJ1-1 | TRBV19 | ASMRSGLMNTEAF
TRBJ2-5 | TRBV5-4 | ASSRPPRTPDRQETQY
TRBJ1-1 | TRBV7-8 | ASSSDRTYYTEAF
TRBJ2-1 | TRBV5-1 | ASSLNGESYNEQF
TRBJ1-1 | TRBV3-1/TRBV3-2 | ASSQMGGTEAF
TRBJ1-1 | TRBV15 | ATSRALRQDSNTEAF
TRBJ1-3 | TRBV30 | AWSRGSGNTIY
TRBJ2-7 | TRBV7-9 | ASSSEGTRKGEQY
TRBJ2-7 | TRBV27 | AIAYEQY
TRBJ1-5 | TRBV2 | ASSSEGGLGQPQH
TRBJ1-4 | TRBV11-2 | ASSDLTDSNEKLF
TRBJ1-5 | TRBV24-1 | ATSDFDRLSNQPQH
TRBJ2-2 | TRBV7-8 | ASSFSSGGPWTGELF
TRBJ2-7 | TRBV3-1/TRBV3-2 | ASSQGQGIHPREQY
TRBJ1-5 | TRBV11-3 | ASIPPWFPGHPNQPQH
TRBJ1-1 | TRBV2 | ASSFPGQGPLNTEAF
TRBJ1-4 | TRBV2 | ASSRDTTTNEKLF
TRBJ2-7 | TRBV9 | ASSPRTSPGLAGGYEQY
TRBJ2-2 | TRBV9 | ASSVVQNTGELF